These 32 T cell receptor beta chains came from one sample sequenced in a study of shared clonotypes between healthy human individuals. Sequenced by immunoSEQ multiplex PCR; TCRdb stores in-frame clones only, minus some. The sample has around 340,000 clones, about 73% seen once. Sequencing was carried out using memory CD4+ T cells sorted from blood. This sample's subset: CD45RA-negative fraction. These receptor sequences come from a man aged 30 to 39 in good health.

The chain has TRBV19 and TRBJ2-3, with D possibly being TRBD1 (6 bases). The CDR3 consists of 15 residues. The V and J ends lost 4 bases and 7 bases respectively, with 18 bases between them. Per germline, CDR1 LNHDA and CDR2 SQIVND (reference sequence). CDR3 region: CASSTTQLQGNTQYF. As DNA, the CDR3 is TGTGCCAGTAGTACAACACAGCTACAGGGAAATACGCAGTATTTT. The full variable domain, its missing parts supplied by reference TRBV19 and TRBJ2-3, is DGGITQSPKYLFRKEGQNVTLSCEQNLNHDAMYWYRQDPGQGLRLIYYSQIVNDFQKGDIAEGYSVSREKKESFPLTVTSAQKNPTAFYLCASSTTQLQGNTQYFGPGTRLTVL.

This chain links TRBV2 with TRBJ1-2; D uncertain. The germline CDR1 and CDR2 sequences are SNHLY and FYNNEI. The CDR3 is 13 residues long. V lost 7 bases and J lost 0, with 9 bases in between. DNA of the CDR3: TGTGCCAGCAACGAACAGCCTAACTATGGCTACACCTTC. Protein product: CASNEQPNYGYTF.

The CDR3 DNA reads as TGCGCCAGCAGCTTGATTCAGGGGAACACTGAAGCTTTCTTT. Its protein is CASSLIQGNTEAFF. The chain combines TRBV5-1 with TRBJ1-1, with D perhaps TRBD1 (5 bases). Trimming removed 1 base at V and 1 base at J, with 8 bases between. There are 14 residues in the CDR3. Germline lookup yields CDR1 SGHRS and CDR2 YFSETQ.

V gene TRBV6-1 combines with J gene TRBJ1-2; 7 nucleotides agree with TRBD1. The J segment lost 12 bases and the V segment lost 6 bases, leaving 7 bases of the junction unmatched. There are 11 residues in the CDR3. Germline V gives CDR1 MNHNS, CDR2 SASEGT. The CDR3 DNA follows: TGTGCCAGCAGGGAGGGAGGGGGCCACACCTTC. This gives the protein CASREGGGHTF.

The sample holds many counts of this clone. The chain has TRBV6-1 and TRBJ2-6; D unresolved. Germline CDR1 and CDR2: MNHNS and SASEGT. There are 13 residues in the CDR3. V lost 9 bases, J lost 0 bases, and 6 bases lay in between. CDR3 loop: CASSLSGANVLTF. The CDR3 DNA follows: TGTGCCAGTTCCCTCTCTGGGGCCAACGTCCTGACTTTC.

The rearrangement uses TRBV5-1 and TRBJ1-1; D is unclear. Germline V CDR1 and CDR2: SGHRS, YFSETQ. Trimming left V 1 base short and J 1 base short, with 8 bases between. CDR3 size: 14 residues. The CDR3 DNA is TGCGCCAGCAGCTTGAACCGGGAGAACACTGAAGCTTTCTTT. This sequence encodes CASSLNRENTEAFF.

The chain couples TRBV28 to TRBJ2-7, with D possibly being TRBD1 (6 bases). CDR1 and CDR2 from the germline V gene are MDHEN and SYDVKM. V was cut by 4 bases and J by 5 bases, with 18 bases left in between. This CDR3 is 15 amino acids long. CDR3 nucleotides: TGTGCCAGCAGTTCTGCCGGGACATTGATCAACGAGCAGTACTTC. Protein product: CASSSAGTLINEQYF.

The chain joins TRBV6-1 to TRBJ1-2; no definite D call. Germline CDR1 MNHNS, CDR2 SASEGT. This CDR3 has 13 residues. V lost 8 bases, J lost 6 bases, and 16 bases lay in between. The CDR3 nucleotides are TGTGCCAGCTCCAGAGCAGGTATTGATGGCTACACCTTC. The encoded protein is CASSRAGIDGYTF.

The rearrangement links TRBV5-6 to TRBJ2-7; D is uncertain. CDR3 length: 13 amino acids. Trimming stripped 2 bases from V and 6 bases from J, with 12 bases between. CDR1 SGHDT and CDR2 YYEEEE come from the germline V gene. CDR3 region: CASSFVVPSEQYF. In nucleotides, the CDR3 is TGTGCCAGCAGCTTCGTCGTGCCCAGCGAGCAGTACTTC.

The V call is TRBV9, the J call TRBJ1-4, with a tentative D call TRBD1 (5 bases). This CDR3 is built from 16 residues. The germline V gene encodes CDR1 SGDLS and CDR2 YYNGEE. Trimming stripped 2 bases from V and 6 bases from J, with 17 bases between. The DNA for the CDR3 is TGTGCCAGCAGCGTTCAGGCAGGGACTTTTCATGAAAAACTGTTTTTT. The encoded protein is CASSVQAGTFHEKLFF.

The chain links TRBV7-2 to TRBJ2-1, with 10 bases fitting TRBD1. The CDR3 sequence is 15 residues long. J gave up 6 bases and V 4 bases, and 6 bases lay outside the gene matches. Germline CDR1 SGHTA, CDR2 FQGNSA. CDR3 residues: CASSSGQGVSNEQFF. In DNA, the CDR3 is TGTGCCAGCAGCTCCGGACAGGGGGTGAGCAATGAGCAGTTCTTC.

This clone came up a few times. V is TRBV7-2 and J is TRBJ2-3, with D maybe TRBD1 (6 bases). Trimming removed 5 bases from V and 6 bases from J, with 12 bases in between. Germline-derived CDR1 and CDR2 are SGHTA and FQGNSA. CDR3 length: 13 residues. CDR3 bases: TGTGCCAGCAGCAACAAACAGGGTGATACGCAGTATTTT. Protein product: CASSNKQGDTQYF. Filled out from reference TRBV7-2 and TRBJ2-3, the complete variable domain reads GAGVSQSPSNKVTEKGKDVELRCDPISGHTALYWYRQSLGQGLEFLIYFQGNSAPDKSGLPSDRFSAERTGGSVSTLTIQRTQQEDSAVYLCASSNKQGDTQYFGPGTRLTVL.

V gene TRBV7-2 combines with J gene TRBJ2-2; D remains ambiguous. Trimming took 5 bases from V and 2 from J, leaving 12 bases between them. The CDR3 consists of 15 residues. Germline lookup yields CDR1 SGHTA and CDR2 FQGNSA. The CDR3 reads CASSPALVNTGELFF. CDR3 in DNA: TGTGCCAGCAGCCCCGCCTTGGTAAACACCGGGGAGCTGTTTTTT.

This sequence joins TRBV5-5 and TRBJ1-2; 7 bases map to TRBD1. The CDR3 consists of 13 residues. Germline CDR1 reads SGHKS; CDR2 reads YYEKEE (reference sequence). J lost 8 bases, V lost 4 bases, and 8 bases had no gene match. The CDR3: CASSTTGLWGYTF. CDR3 bases: TGTGCCAGCAGCACGACAGGGTTATGGGGCTACACCTTC.

This chain uses TRBV19 with TRBJ2-2; D not certain. V shed 0 bases and J shed 4 bases, with 9 bases lying between them. This CDR3 spans 15 amino acids. Per germline, CDR1 LNHDA and CDR2 SQIVND (reference sequence). The CDR3 bases are TGTGCCAGTAGTATAGACGGCCAGGTCACCGGGGAGCTGTTTTTT. Protein sequence: CASSIDGQVTGELFF.

CDR3 sequence (DNA): TGCGCCAGCAGCTTGGCCTCGACAAGTAGGGATGAGCAGTTCTTC. Translated: CASSLASTSRDEQFF. This sequence joins TRBV5-1 and TRBJ2-1; D is unclear. Germline CDR1 and CDR2: SGHRS and YFSETQ. This CDR3 spans 15 amino acids. Trimming took 0 bases from V and 8 from J, leaving 15 bases between them.

This clone was detected only once. The chain couples TRBV7-9 to TRBJ2-1; D gene ambiguous. The length of the CDR3 is 16 residues. Germline CDR1 SEHNR, CDR2 FQNEAQ (reference sequence). V gave up 1 base and J gave up 5 bases, with 15 bases separating them. The DNA for the CDR3 is TGTGCCAGCAGCTTAGGTCGGCCCTCGAAGGACAATGAGCAGTTCTTC. Protein: CASSLGRPSKDNEQFF.

With respect to this clone: Other DNA sequences in this sample translate to the same CDR3. This sequence joins TRBV19 and TRBJ2-5; D possibly corresponds to TRBD2 (6 bases). The CDR3 has 14 amino acids. V was cut by 3 bases and J by 1 base, with 9 bases left in between. Per germline, CDR1 LNHDA and CDR2 SQIVND (reference sequence). The CDR3 sequence is CASSIGGFQETQYF. The CDR3 nucleotides read TGTGCCAGTAGTATTGGGGGGTTCCAAGAGACCCAGTACTTC. Supplemented by reference TRBV19 and TRBJ2-5, the full variable domain reads DGGITQSPKYLFRKEGQNVTLSCEQNLNHDAMYWYRQDPGQGLRLIYYSQIVNDFQKGDIAEGYSVSREKKESFPLTVTSAQKNPTAFYLCASSIGGFQETQYFGPGTRLLVL.

The chain couples TRBV10-1 to TRBJ2-3; the match to TRBD1 covers 9 bases. The junction had 2 bases not matched to a gene; V was cut back by 5 bases and J by 2 bases. Per germline, CDR1 WNHNN and CDR2 SYGVQD (reference sequence). The CDR3 is 14 residues long. The CDR3 DNA follows: TGCGCCAGCAGTTGGACAGGGGACACAGATACGCAGTATTTT. Protein product: CASSWTGDTDTQYF.

The chain couples TRBV6-6 to TRBJ1-1, with no clear D. With 8 bases removed from V and 4 bases from J, the gap between germline ends came to 14 bases. The CDR3 is 13 amino acids. Looked up from germline, CDR1 is MNHNY and CDR2 is SVGAGI (reference sequence). This chain's CDR3 is CASLKWTGTEAFF. In nucleotides, the CDR3 is TGTGCCAGCCTGAAATGGACGGGCACTGAAGCTTTCTTT.

A few counts support this clone. The rearrangement joins TRBV19 to TRBJ2-2; D not certain. This CDR3 region has 15 residues. The germline V gene encodes CDR1 LNHDA and CDR2 SQIVND (reference sequence). The V end lost 3 bases, the J end lost 3 bases, and 11 bases lay between the germline ends. The CDR3 bases are TGTGCCAGTAGTATGTCGCACACCCACACCGGGGAGCTGTTTTTT. It is translated as CASSMSHTHTGELFF.

The J gene is TRBJ1-1, the V gene TRBV5-4, with D tentatively TRBD1 (6 bases). Trimming cost V 0 bases and J 0 bases, with 12 bases left between them. The CDR3 spans 16 residues. Germline CDR1 reads SGHNT; CDR2 reads YYREEE (reference sequence). CDR3 nucleotides: TGTGCCAGCAGCTTGGACGGGGGGCATATGAACACTGAAGCTTTCTTT. Protein sequence: CASSLDGGHMNTEAFF.

CDR3 bases: TGTGCCAGTACCCAAACAGGGGCCTACAATGAGCAGTTCTTC. It specifies CASTQTGAYNEQFF. The chain carries TRBV6-1 and TRBJ2-1, with 7 nucleotides matching TRBD1. The CDR3 spans 14 residues. Germline V lookup: CDR1 MNHNS, CDR2 SASEGT. V lost 9 bases to trimming and J lost 2 bases; unmatched junction nucleotides: 7.

This chain connects TRBV7-8 to TRBJ2-1, with 8 bases identical to TRBD2. The CDR3 loop spans 17 amino acids. V trimming: 2 bases; J trimming: 3 bases; junction bases outside the gene matches: 9. Per the germline V gene, CDR1 is SGHVS and CDR2 is FQNEAQ. The CDR3 is CASSLRASLAVYNEQFF. The CDR3 DNA sequence: TGTGCCAGCAGCTTACGGGCGTCACTAGCGGTCTACAATGAGCAGTTCTTC.

The chain employs TRBV27 and TRBJ2-3; TRBD1 agrees at 9 bases. CDR3 length: 17 residues. Germline values: CDR1 MNHEY, CDR2 SMNVEV (reference sequence). J lost 3 bases, V lost 1 base, and 8 bases had no gene match. CDR3 sequence: CASSLLGTGWGTDTQYF. The CDR3 DNA reads TGTGCCAGCAGTTTATTAGGGACAGGGTGGGGGACAGATACGCAGTATTTT.

This clone appeared many times. V gene TRBV5-6 combines with J gene TRBJ1-1; 9 bases are a match to TRBD1. The junction had 12 bases not matched to a gene; V was cut back by 5 bases and J by 4 bases. The germline CDR1 and CDR2 sequences are SGHDT and YYEEEE. The CDR3 has 16 amino acids. The CDR3 DNA is TGTGCCAGCAGATCTCCGGGACAGGGAGGTACCACTGAAGCTTTCTTT. It translates to CASRSPGQGGTTEAFF. Full variable domain (missing parts from reference TRBV5-6 and TRBJ1-1): DAGVTQSPTHLIKTRGQQVTLRCSPKSGHDTVSWYQQALGQGPQFIFQYYEEEERQRGNFPDRFSGHQFPNYSSELNVNALLLGDSALYLCASRSPGQGGTTEAFFGQGTRLTVV.

The chain employs TRBV27 and TRBJ2-7, with 10 bases that match TRBD1. Germline CDR1 is MNHEY and CDR2 is SMNVEV (reference sequence). J gave up 3 bases and V 3 bases, and 5 bases lay outside the gene matches. The length of the CDR3 is 15 residues. The CDR3 loop is CASSFAGQGIYEQYF. The CDR3 DNA reads as TGTGCCAGCAGTTTCGCGGGACAGGGGATCTACGAGCAGTACTTC.

This clone was found a few times. The chain recombines TRBV5-6 with TRBJ1-2; the D is unclear. Germline V gene lookup returns CDR1 SGHDT and CDR2 YYEEEE. The CDR3 spans 15 residues. Trimming stripped 0 bases from V and 6 bases from J, with 15 bases between. CDR3 nucleotide sequence: TGTGCCAGCAGCTTGGGTCACCGGGGATCGGATGGCTACACCTTC. This gives the protein CASSLGHRGSDGYTF.

The chain couples TRBV29-1 to TRBJ2-5, with D uncertain. With 2 bases removed from V and 4 bases from J, the gap between germline ends came to 11 bases. Germline V gene data show CDR1 as SQVTM and CDR2 as ANQGSEA. The CDR3 is made up of 13 amino acids. The CDR3 region has the DNA TGCAGCGTTGAAATCATAGTGGGAGAGACCCAGTACTTC. Translation gives CSVEIIVGETQYF.

Ten or more counts support this clone. This rearrangement joins TRBV7-9 to TRBJ2-1, with 13 bases aligning to TRBD2. CDR1 is SEHNR and CDR2 is FQNEAQ in the germline V gene (reference sequence). The junction had 13 bases not matched to a gene; V was cut back by 3 bases and J by 8 bases. The CDR3 covers 18 residues. The CDR3 DNA reads as TGTGCCAGCAGCTTCCCCCGCCGACTAGCGGGAGGCAGGGATGAGCAGTTCTTC. It is translated as CASSFPRRLAGGRDEQFF.

The chain combines TRBV10-3 with TRBJ2-1, with D maybe TRBD2 (6 bases). The CDR3 is 15 amino acids. Germline CDR1 ENHRY, CDR2 SYGVKD. Trimming stripped 4 bases from V and 3 bases from J, with 13 bases between. DNA for the CDR3: TGTGCCATCAGTGGGGACTCACTACACTACAATGAGCAGTTCTTC. Amino acid sequence: CAISGDSLHYNEQFF.

The rearrangement joins TRBV19 to TRBJ2-7; D unclear. This CDR3 spans 15 amino acids. The germline V gene encodes CDR1 LNHDA and CDR2 SQIVND (reference sequence). Trimming removed 0 bases from V and 1 base from J, with 10 bases in between. The CDR3 DNA sequence: TGTGCCAGTAGTATAGATCATCAGGTATCCTACGAGCAGTACTTC. Its translation is CASSIDHQVSYEQYF. The full variable domain, rest sourced from reference TRBV19 and TRBJ2-7, is DGGITQSPKYLFRKEGQNVTLSCEQNLNHDAMYWYRQDPGQGLRLIYYSQIVNDFQKGDIAEGYSVSREKKESFPLTVTSAQKNPTAFYLCASSIDHQVSYEQYFGPGTRLTVT.